This T cell receptor beta chain appears in the sequencing data of a study of blood T cell repertoires in COVID-19. As handled by the study authors: Using reference gene primer amplification, nucleated cell counts were estimated. Clones were read by immunoSEQ multiplex PCR, and TCRdb kept only the in-frame ones, dropping some. D and trimming come from the DNA, and the V and J calls and clone size come from that table. In the table there are 50,000 or so clones, more than 80% of which are singletons. The V gene end was trimmed by 3 bases and the J gene end by 6 bases; junction bases not matched to a gene: 6. Germline V gene sequence: CDR1 SGDLS, CDR2 YYNGEE. This CDR3 has 15 amino acids.

The sequencing input was peripheral blood. This TCR came from a human donor with active COVID-19. The donor label of this sample is uncertain. The chain couples TRBV9 to TRBJ2-1; 10 positions agree with TRBD2. In DNA, the CDR3 is TGTGCCAGCAGCGCGAGCGGGGGGGCCGGCAATGAGCAGTTCTTC. Protein sequence: CASSASGGAGNEQFF.